A single sample is the source of the 7 T cell receptor beta chains below, sequenced in a study of T cell changes during pregnancy in multiple sclerosis. TCRdb's copy holds only in-frame clones and misses some; the assay was immunoSEQ multiplex PCR. The sample contains about 34,000 clones, 80% to 90% of which appear only once. The input for sequencing was CD8+ T cells from peripheral blood mononuclear cells, taken in the third trimester of pregnancy. All receptors derive from a female donor with multiple sclerosis, enrolled in a pregnancy study.

The rearrangement joins TRBV5-6 to TRBJ2-3; 8 bases align to TRBD2. The CDR3 has 15 amino acids. Germline V CDR1 and CDR2: SGHDT, YYEEEE. The V gene end was trimmed by 0 bases and the J gene end by 9 bases; junction bases not matched to a gene: 9. The CDR3 spells CASSLEGLVRVTQYF. CDR3 sequence (DNA): TGTGCCAGCAGCTTGGAGGGACTAGTACGGGTAACGCAGTATTTT.

V is TRBV6-1 and J is TRBJ2-7; D is possibly TRBD1 (5 bases). The CDR3 is made up of 14 amino acids. The V gene's germline CDR1 is MNHNS and CDR2 SASEGT. Trimming stripped 7 bases from V and 3 bases from J, with 16 bases between. CDR3 nucleotide sequence: TGTGCCAGCAAAATCTTCGACAGAATCTACGAGCAGTACTTC. Translating gives CASKIFDRIYEQYF.

The chain is built from TRBV4-3 and TRBJ2-5, with 9 nucleotides matching TRBD2. The CDR3 is 17 residues long. The J segment lost 4 bases and the V segment lost 0 bases, leaving 9 bases of the junction unmatched. Germline CDR1 and CDR2: LGHNA and YSLEER. CDR3 in amino acids: CASSQELRLAARETQYF. The CDR3 DNA reads as TGCGCCAGCAGCCAAGAATTGCGACTAGCGGCACGAGAGACCCAGTACTTC.

The V and J genes are TRBV27 and TRBJ1-1, with 7 bases lining up with TRBD1. The CDR3 sequence is 11 residues long. Germline values: CDR1 MNHEY, CDR2 SMNVEV (reference sequence). With 11 bases clipped from V and 4 bases from J, the junction kept 4 bases outside the gene matches. CDR3 coding DNA: TGTGCCGCCAACAGGGGCACTGAAGCTTTCTTT. Translation gives CAANRGTEAFF.

The chain combines TRBV5-1 with TRBJ2-2; D might be TRBD1 (6 bases). Trimming removed 0 bases from V and 2 bases from J, with 11 bases in between. CDR1 and CDR2 from the germline V gene are SGHRS and YFSETQ. This CDR3 is built from 16 residues. The CDR3 here is CASSLDGRGNTGELFF. The CDR3 bases are TGCGCCAGCAGCTTGGATGGCAGGGGCAACACCGGGGAGCTGTTTTTT.

This chain connects TRBV9 to TRBJ2-3; 8 bases align to TRBD2. Germline loops: CDR1 SGDLS, CDR2 YYNGEE. The CDR3 totals 14 residues. V was pared by 0 bases and J by 6 bases, with 3 bases of the junction left unmatched. This chain's CDR3 is CASSVGAGEDTQYF. CDR3 DNA: TGTGCCAGCAGCGTAGGAGCGGGGGAGGATACGCAGTATTTT.

The rearrangement uses TRBV18 and TRBJ1-1; perhaps TRBD1 as D (5 bases). There are 14 residues in the CDR3. Germline V CDR1 and CDR2: KGHSH, LQKENI. V was cut by 5 bases and J by 4 bases, with 14 bases left in between. The CDR3 DNA follows: TGTGCCAGCTCAAGACGGGGGGTGGGCACTGAAGCTTTCTTT. Amino acids: CASSRRGVGTEAFF.